This record looks at one T cell receptor beta chain sequence and its context. Clones were read by immunoSEQ multiplex PCR, and TCRdb kept only the in-frame ones, dropping some. The data hold fewer than 85,000 clones, with around nine tenths observed a single time. This CDR3 spans 15 amino acids. The germline V gene has CDR1 SGDLS and CDR2 YYNGEE. After removal of 4 bases from V and 8 bases from J, the junction contained 7 bases not matched to a gene. This specimen comes from a study of glioma-infiltrating T cells after dendritic cell vaccination. This clonotype was obtained from a human donor with glioblastoma. This sequence joins TRBV9 and TRBJ2-7; the match to TRBD2 covers 15 bases. The sample in question was blood, obtained before dendritic cell vaccination. The CDR3 protein is CASSPTGLAGGQQYF. The CDR3, as DNA: TGTGCCAGCAGCCCCACGGGACTAGCGGGAGGACAGCAGTACTTC.